The 14 T cell receptor beta chains below all came from one sample that was sequenced in a study of blood T cell repertoires in COVID-19. Generated by immunoSEQ multiplex PCR, the TCRdb table keeps only in-frame clones and is missing some. This sample has 400,000 to 550,000 clones; about 85% occur once, and the top ten carry roughly 1.8%. The specimen was PBMCs or T cells enriched from blood (not recorded which). All receptors come from a woman between 18 and 29 years old with acute COVID-19.

For this clone: Other DNA sequences in the sample encode the same CDR3. This rearrangement joins TRBV9 to TRBJ1-3; unclear D gene. Trimming took 0 bases from V and 0 from J, leaving 7 bases between them. The germline CDR1 and CDR2 sequences are SGDLS and YYNGEE. The CDR3 runs to 15 residues. CDR3 residues: CASSVGGSSGNTIYF. In nucleotides, the CDR3 is TGTGCCAGCAGCGTAGGCGGGAGCTCTGGAAACACCATATATTTT.

CDR3: CASSPGQNTYEQYF. The CDR3 region has the DNA TGTGCCAGCTCACCGGGACAGAACACCTACGAGCAGTACTTC. The rearrangement joins TRBV18 to TRBJ2-7, with 7 nucleotides matching TRBD1. The germline V gene encodes CDR1 KGHSH and CDR2 LQKENI. The CDR3 has 14 residues. V lost 3 bases to trimming and J lost 2 bases; unmatched junction nucleotides: 4.

This clone was recorded once. The J gene is TRBJ2-3, the V gene TRBV7-9, with TRBD2 matching over 8 bases. Germline V lookup: CDR1 SEHNR, CDR2 FQNEAQ (reference sequence). Trimming at V came to 1 base and at J to 2 bases, leaving 5 bases not matched to a gene. This CDR3 contains 16 residues. CDR3 protein: CASSLERGYVTDTQYF. The CDR3 DNA sequence: TGTGCCAGCAGCTTAGAGCGGGGGTATGTCACAGATACGCAGTATTTT.

The genes are TRBV27 and TRBJ2-7; 7 nucleotides align to TRBD2. Germline CDR1 and CDR2: MNHEY and SMNVEV (reference sequence). Germline trimming cut 6 bases from V and 3 bases from J; bases unmatched to any gene: 5. The CDR3 sequence is 13 residues long. CDR3 residues: CASRGGRYYEQYF. The CDR3 DNA follows: TGTGCCAGCAGGGGCGGGAGATACTACGAGCAGTACTTC.

This clone was counted ten times or more. The chain couples TRBV9 to TRBJ1-3; TRBD1 is a possible D gene (6 bases). This CDR3 is built from 17 residues. V was trimmed by 4 bases and J by 0 bases, leaving 17 bases between them. Germline V CDR1 and CDR2: SGDLS, YYNGEE. DNA of the CDR3: TGTGCCAGCAGCACCCAAGGGGGGGGGTACTCTGGAAACACCATATATTTT. Amino acid sequence: CASSTQGGGYSGNTIYF.

This clone was found once. The chain carries TRBV16 and TRBJ2-1; 10 bases map to TRBD2. The length of the CDR3 is 17 residues. Germline CDR1 is KGHSY and CDR2 is FQNENV. V dropped 1 base and J dropped 3; count of bases not matched to a gene: 6. The CDR3 spells CASSQWVAGGRYNEQFF. CDR3 nucleotide sequence: TGTGCCAGCAGCCAATGGGTAGCGGGGGGCCGCTACAATGAGCAGTTCTTC.

The chain joins TRBV4-1 to TRBJ1-1, with D tentatively TRBD1 (5 bases). Germline values: CDR1 MGHRA, CDR2 YSYEKL. CDR3 size: 12 residues. V was trimmed by 3 bases and J by 6 bases, leaving 8 bases between them. CDR3 nucleotides: TGCGCCAGCAGCCAGGTAGGGGCTGAAGCTTTCTTT. This gives the protein CASSQVGAEAFF.

This chain uses TRBV4-1 with TRBJ1-4; D is possibly TRBD1 (5 bases). V was clipped by 3 bases and J by 5 bases, with 13 bases between them. The CDR3 is 15 amino acids. The V gene's germline CDR1 is MGHRA and CDR2 YSYEKL. DNA of the CDR3: TGCGCCAGCAGCCATTCTCCCGGGGGGAATGAAAAACTGTTTTTT. Protein: CASSHSPGGNEKLFF.

The chain has TRBV19 and TRBJ2-3; 8 nucleotides line up with TRBD2. This CDR3 has 13 residues. CDR1 and CDR2 from the germline V gene are LNHDA and SQIVND (reference sequence). Trimming removed 6 bases from V and 5 bases from J; junction bases left unmatched: 4. The CDR3 reads CASRPAGEDTQYF. CDR3 DNA sequence: TGTGCCAGTAGACCAGCGGGAGAAGATACGCAGTATTTT. Drawing the rest from reference TRBV19 and TRBJ2-3, the complete variable domain is DGGITQSPKYLFRKEGQNVTLSCEQNLNHDAMYWYRQDPGQGLRLIYYSQIVNDFQKGDIAEGYSVSREKKESFPLTVTSAQKNPTAFYLCASRPAGEDTQYFGPGTRLTVL.

The chain has TRBV7-9 and TRBJ1-6; D may be TRBD1 (5 bases). Trimming shortened V by 5 bases and J by 0 bases, and 17 bases separated the two germline ends. CDR1 is SEHNR, CDR2 FQNEAQ, per germline (reference sequence). The CDR3 has 18 residues. CDR3 sequence reads: CASSARDFSSSYNSPLHF. For the CDR3, the DNA is TGTGCCAGCAGCGCCCGGGACTTCTCGAGCTCCTATAATTCACCCCTCCACTTT.

There are a few counts of this clone. This rearrangement joins TRBV25-1 to TRBJ1-2, with TRBD1 matching over 7 bases. Trimming removed 9 bases from V and 4 bases from J; junction bases left unmatched: 14. The germline gives CDR1 MGHDK, CDR2 SYGVNS. This CDR3 contains 15 residues. The CDR3 DNA sequence: TGTGCCAGACCCAGGGGGTCCAGACCGGGCTATGGCTACACCTTC. The encoded protein is CARPRGSRPGYGYTF.

The V gene is TRBV11-3, the J gene TRBJ2-7; the D gene is possibly TRBD1 (5 bases). This CDR3 is 12 amino acids long. The V gene's germline CDR1 is SGHNT and CDR2 YENEEA. Trimming left V 5 bases short and J 2 bases short, with 7 bases between. Here the CDR3 reads CASSGATYEQYF. In DNA, the CDR3 is TGTGCCAGCAGCGGGGCCACCTACGAGCAGTACTTC.

V and J are TRBV16 and TRBJ2-1, with 16 bases fitting TRBD2. CDR3 length: 17 residues. CDR1 is KGHSY and CDR2 is FQNENV in the germline V gene. Trimming at V came to 7 bases and at J to 5 bases, leaving 8 bases not matched to a gene. The CDR3 region is CASNTGTSGRANNEQFF. DNA of the CDR3: TGTGCCAGCAACACCGGGACTAGCGGGAGGGCGAACAATGAGCAGTTCTTC.

CDR3: CASSLKWGQGMNGYTF. The DNA for the CDR3 is TGTGCCAGCAGTTTAAAGTGGGGACAGGGAATGAATGGCTACACCTTC. The rearrangement uses TRBV27 and TRBJ1-2; TRBD1 aligns across 9 bases. The junction had 10 bases not matched to a gene; V was cut back by 2 bases and J by 6 bases. The V gene's germline CDR1 is MNHEY and CDR2 SMNVEV (reference sequence). This CDR3 region has 16 residues.